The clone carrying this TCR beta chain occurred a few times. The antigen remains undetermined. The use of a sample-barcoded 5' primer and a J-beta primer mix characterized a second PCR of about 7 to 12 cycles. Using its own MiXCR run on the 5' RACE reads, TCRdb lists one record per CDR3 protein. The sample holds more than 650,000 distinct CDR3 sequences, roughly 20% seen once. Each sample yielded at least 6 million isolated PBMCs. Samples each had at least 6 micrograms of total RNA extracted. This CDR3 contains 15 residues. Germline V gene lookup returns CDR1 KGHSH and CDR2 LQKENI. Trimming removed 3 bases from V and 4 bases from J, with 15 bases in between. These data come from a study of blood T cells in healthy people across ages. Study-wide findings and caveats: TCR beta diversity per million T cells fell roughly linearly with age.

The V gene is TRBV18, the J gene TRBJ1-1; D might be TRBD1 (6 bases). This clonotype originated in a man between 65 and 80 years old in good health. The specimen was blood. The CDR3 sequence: CASSPLQGSGTEAFF. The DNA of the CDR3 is TGTGCCAGCTCACCTTTACAGGGTTCGGGCACTGAAGCTTTCTTT.